Below are 19 T cell receptor beta chains sequenced from a single sample in a study of metastatic and nonmetastatic thyroid tumors. Before thyroid surgery, none of the patients had received any treatment. TCRdb re-processed the PCR reads through MiXCR. The sample records roughly 93,000 clones, approximately 12% being singletons. Sequenced sample: blood. The receptor set was obtained from a female donor with papillary thyroid cancer or a benign thyroid nodule (not recorded which). Some clones in this sample may be carry-over from other donors' samples.

This clone was counted many times. The CDR3 coding sequence is TGTGCCAGCAGCGTTGATGGCAGAAACACCGGGGAGCTGTTTTTT. This translates into CASSVDGRNTGELFF. The J gene is TRBJ2-2, the V gene TRBV9; no definite D call. The germline V gene encodes CDR1 SGDLS and CDR2 YYNGEE. The germline V and J ends were trimmed by 2 bases and 2 bases, with 10 bases remaining between them. The CDR3 runs 15 residues.

This clone was seen ten or more times. The chain is built from TRBV7-2 and TRBJ1-1; 8 nucleotides line up with TRBD1. Looked up from germline, CDR1 is SGHTA and CDR2 is FQGNSA. The length of the CDR3 is 14 residues. The V gene end was trimmed by 5 bases and the J gene end by 3 bases; junction bases not matched to a gene: 5. DNA for the CDR3: TGTGCCAGCAGCCGGGACAGGTTTTACACTGAAGCTTTCTTT. Protein: CASSRDRFYTEAFF.

This clone was counted many times. A much larger clone lies one base from this, so it may be a read error. The conserved final phenylalanine or tryptophan is absent from the CDR3, which likely points to a read error. This CDR3 reads CASSLTGKNTEAFS. The CDR3 DNA reads TGTGCCAGCAGCCTCACAGGGAAGAACACTGAAGCTTTCTCT. The J gene is TRBJ1-1, the V gene TRBV28; D is possibly TRBD1 (6 bases). This CDR3 has 14 residues. Germline values: CDR1 MDHEN, CDR2 SYDVKM. Trimming took off 6 bases at V and 1 base at J, with 12 bases between the two ends.

This clone has more than one count but fewer than ten. This sequence joins TRBV19 and TRBJ1-2; D not certain. Trimming removed 6 bases at V and 5 bases at J, with 13 bases between. The CDR3 totals 13 residues. Germline CDR1 reads LNHDA; CDR2 reads SQIVND (reference sequence). CDR3 region: CASRTECEYGYTF. In DNA, the CDR3 is TGTGCCAGTAGGACGGAGTGCGAATATGGCTACACCTTC.

This clone was found many times. The chain employs TRBV19 and TRBJ1-3; D gene uncertain. V was cut by 3 bases and J by 0 bases, with 12 bases left in between. Per germline, CDR1 LNHDA and CDR2 SQIVND (reference sequence). CDR3 size: 16 residues. For the CDR3, the DNA is TGTGCCAGTAGTATTTCTGGAACCCACTCTGGAAACACCATATATTTT. Protein sequence: CASSISGTHSGNTIYF.

This clone was counted ten times or more. The junction departs from germline at one end; a sequencing error may be responsible. The gene calls are TRBV7-7 and TRBJ2-2, with TRBD2 identical over 8 bases. The CDR3 is 16 amino acids. Germline V lookup: CDR1 SSHAT, CDR2 FNYEAQ (reference sequence). The chain's CDR3 is CASSLAGPTNTGELFF. CDR3 bases: TGTGCTAGCAGCTTAGCGGGACCTACGAACACCGGGGAGCTGTTTTTT.

Details on this clone: The junction departs from germline at one end; a sequencing error may be responsible. The V gene is TRBV19, the J gene TRBJ2-2, with D perhaps TRBD1 or TRBD2 (6 bases each). The germline gives CDR1 LNHDA, CDR2 SQIVND (reference sequence). The CDR3 runs 17 residues. CDR3 bases: TGTGCCAGTAGGAGAGGGGGGTGGAAAACCAACACCGTGGAGCTGTTTTTT. This gives the protein CASRRGGWKTNTVELFF.

The chain couples TRBV30 to TRBJ1-3; a weak D match, TRBD1 (5 bases). The CDR3 extends over 13 amino acids. Trimming removed 0 bases at V and 8 bases at J, with 11 bases between. Germline assignment: CDR1 GTSNPN and CDR2 SVGIG (reference sequence). This CDR3 is CAWSVGRCDTIYF. DNA for the CDR3: TGTGCCTGGAGTGTGGGACGGTGTGACACCATATATTTT.

This clone was counted ten times or more. A much larger clonotype is one base distant, so this may be a read error. This sample also contains other DNA sequences that code for the same CDR3. The chain couples TRBV2 to TRBJ2-7; 9 nucleotides line up with TRBD2. From germline, CDR1 is SNHLY and CDR2 FYNNEI. The CDR3 sequence is 14 residues long. The CDR3 spells CVSRLTSGQYEQYF. The CDR3 coding sequence is TGTGTCAGCAGGTTGACTAGCGGCCAATACGAGCAGTACTTC.

This clone came up many times. The sample holds other DNA sequences that translate to the same CDR3. The V and J genes are TRBV9 and TRBJ2-5; a possible D gene is TRBD1 (6 bases). V lost 5 bases, J lost 6 bases, and 14 bases lay in between. Germline CDR1 reads SGDLS; CDR2 reads YYNGEE. The CDR3 consists of 13 residues. CDR3 loop: CASRQTGMKTQYF. CDR3 bases: TGTGCCAGCAGGCAGACAGGTATGAAGACCCAGTACTTC.

The V gene is TRBV7-3, the J gene TRBJ2-3; D remains unclear. This CDR3 has 13 amino acids. V was clipped by 1 base and J by 6 bases, with 8 bases between them. Germline V gene lookup returns CDR1 SGHTA and CDR2 FQGTGA. The CDR3 DNA follows: TGTGCCAGCAGCTTAAACTTAGGGGATACGCAGTATTTT. The encoded protein is CASSLNLGDTQYF. The whole variable domain, remainder taken from reference TRBV7-3 and TRBJ2-3, is GAGVSQTPSNKVTEKGKYVELRCDPISGHTALYWYRQSLGQGPEFLIYFQGTGAADDSGLPNDRFFAVRPEGSVSTLKIQRTERGDSAVYLCASSLNLGDTQYFGPGTRLTVL.

This clone was picked up many times. This chain joins TRBV20-1 and TRBJ2-5, with D possibly TRBD2 on 6 matching bases. With 0 bases removed from V and 5 bases from J, the gap between germline ends came to 25 bases. Germline CDR1 reads DFQATT; CDR2 reads SNEGSKA (reference sequence). The CDR3 length is 18 residues. CDR3 DNA: TGCAGTGCTAGAGATTATCTGCATAGCGGCCCGAAACCGGAGACCCAGTACTTC. It codes for CSARDYLHSGPKPETQYF.

Ten or more counts support this clone. The V and J genes are TRBV24-1 and TRBJ2-3; 9 bases fit TRBD1. V gave up 3 bases and J gave up 0 bases; unmatched junction bases: 12. The CDR3 totals 19 residues. CDR1 KGHDR and CDR2 SFDVKD come from the germline V gene. The CDR3 sequence is CATSDPPGQGSHSTDTQYF. The CDR3 DNA reads TGTGCCACCAGTGATCCACCGGGACAGGGATCACATAGCACAGATACGCAGTATTTT.

This chain uses TRBV20-1 with TRBJ1-1; tentative D call: TRBD1 (6 bases). Germline assignment: CDR1 DFQATT and CDR2 SNEGSKA (reference sequence). The CDR3 runs to 15 residues. With 4 bases removed from V and 0 bases from J, the gap between germline ends came to 15 bases. CDR3 amino acids: CSATHTGCVNTEAFF. The DNA for the CDR3 is TGCAGTGCTACCCACACAGGGTGCGTGAACACTGAAGCTTTCTTT.

There are many counts of this clone. J is TRBJ2-1 and V is TRBV9; no reliable D call. V lost 0 bases to trimming and J lost 8 bases, with 6 bases between them. Germline CDR1 and CDR2: SGDLS and YYNGEE. The CDR3 has 12 amino acids. CDR3 protein: CASSVEDHEQFF. The CDR3 region has the DNA TGTGCCAGCAGCGTAGAGGACCATGAGCAGTTCTTC.

In its sample, this clone was seen many times. The chain links TRBV7-2 to TRBJ1-1; D not resolved. Germline V gives CDR1 SGHTA, CDR2 FQGNSA. Trimming removed 1 base at V and 3 bases at J, with 6 bases between. The CDR3 runs to 13 residues. The CDR3 loop is CASSLVVDTEAFF. In DNA form, the CDR3 reads TGTGCCAGCAGCTTAGTGGTGGACACTGAAGCTTTCTTT.

This chain connects TRBV19 to TRBJ1-2; D is ambiguous. Looked up from germline, CDR1 is LNHDA and CDR2 is SQIVND (reference sequence). This CDR3 has 17 amino acids. V was clipped by 6 bases and J by 6 bases, with 26 bases between them. CDR3 coding DNA: TGTGCCAGTAGCCCCTATACGTGGAGCGCAGGTGGGGATGGCTACACCTTC. It yields the protein CASSPYTWSAGGDGYTF.

The chain recombines TRBV18 with TRBJ2-3; 14 nucleotides align to TRBD2. This CDR3 has 15 residues. Trimming removed 3 bases from V and 10 bases from J; junction bases left unmatched: 6. CDR1 is KGHSH and CDR2 is LQKENI in the germline V gene. The CDR3 DNA is TGTGCCAGCTCACCCGGGACTAGCGGGGGAGCGGCGCAGTATTTT. Encoded protein: CASSPGTSGGAAQYF.

This clone was found many times. The CDR3 spells CASSLWGAGVGVESNQPQHF. Written as DNA, the CDR3 is TGTGCCAGCAGCTTGTGGGGTGCAGGGGTTGGGGTAGAAAGCAATCAGCCCCAGCATTTT. The chain links TRBV5-6 to TRBJ1-5; D might be TRBD1 (6 bases). Germline V lookup: CDR1 SGHDT, CDR2 YYEEEE. Trimming cost V 1 base and J 1 base, with 24 bases left between them. The CDR3 is 20 amino acids.